This T cell receptor (beta chain) was recovered during a study of blood T cell repertoires in COVID-19 (TCRdb year 2020). Background for the entire study: Samples covering the acute and convalescent phases of COVID-19 were provided by collaborators in the United States, Italy and Spain. The prospective study material was composed of cDNA or gDNA derived from T cells, B-cell-depleted T cells, or PBMCs. Subjects who had been exposed to COVID-19, were actively infected with it, or had recovered from it provided the deeply sampled blood TCRbeta repertoires that made up the dataset. The repertoires were released in a freely available public database meant as a resource for research on the immune response to SARS-CoV-2. Samples were obtained from the ongoing ImmuneRACE study (first 160 participants) and from approximately 1,200 subjects provided by 6 global collaborators. Sample metadata almost always included a de-identified subject ID, COVID-19 status, age in years and sex. HLA class I and class II types, where available, came from metadata supplied by the sample provider rather than from assay-based typing.

The collaborating institutions used their own protocols to collect whole blood in K2EDTA tubes. For TCRbeta analysis, collaborator samples were shipped as frozen whole blood, as isolated PBMCs, or as DNA extracted from either sample type. Broader findings and caveats from the paper: How much clinical and demographic metadata was included differed by source and by participant, and the metadata was provided uncurated.

The immunoSEQ Assay, a bias-controlled multiplex PCR, was used to amplify TCRbeta CDR3 regions from genomic DNA. The authors' pipeline ran thus. Nucleated cell counts per sample were estimated from amplification of reference gene primers within the assay. To quantify the absolute abundance of each unique TCRbeta CDR3 rearrangement, sequence reads were collapsed and filtered. Productive Simpson clonality was computed per sample as the square root of Simpson's diversity index over productive rearrangements. The table was pulled from immuneACCESS by TCRdb, which kept in-frame rearrangements only. Such tables lose some clones; where checked, under half of the loss comes from unresolved V genes, and the rest has no known cause. For V, J and clone size, that table is used; D and trimming come from the DNA. Here the sample has 100,000 to 120,000 clones; 82% occur a single time. The ten biggest clones cover about 17% of the sample.

V drops 3 bases and J drops 4 bases, leaving 6 bases in between. CDR3 length: 13 amino acids, cysteine to phenylalanine. CDR3 DNA only is kept here, 39 bases in frame from base 1. Based on the germline V gene, the CDR1 and CDR2 sequences are MNHNS and SASEGT. On this clone itself: Its target antigen remains unknown. No base qualities exist here, and no much larger clone lies one base off it.

This TCR was sampled from a woman aged 60-75 years with acute or convalescent COVID-19. The rearrangement joined TRBV6-1 to TRBJ2-2, with no confidently assigned D gene. The sequenced sample consisted of peripheral blood. The CDR3 protein sequence reads: CASSDSSTGELFF. The nucleotide sequence is TGTGCCAGCAGTGATAGTAGCACCGGGGAGCTGTTTTTT.